These 22 T cell receptor beta chains were all obtained from the same sample, sequenced in a study of CD8 T cells in ankylosing spondylitis. TCRdb reprocessed the 5' RACE reads with MiXCR, giving one entry per CDR3 protein. Among fewer than 200,000 distinct CDR3 sequences listed, 18% were seen once. Sequencing was done on a sample of blood, either unsorted or a sorted T cell fraction (not recorded which). These receptors were collected from a male donor under 30 with ankylosing spondylitis or in good health (not recorded which).

Ten or more counts support this clonotype. The J gene is TRBJ1-2, the V gene TRBV12-3 or TRBV12-4, with 7 bases fitting TRBD1. CDR3 size: 13 residues. The V segment lost 5 bases and the J segment 3 bases; nucleotides outside the gene matches: 3. The CDR3 DNA is TGTGCCAGCAGTCCCGGGACAGACTATGGCTACACCTTC. Its translation is CASSPGTDYGYTF.

This clonotype was counted ten times or more. The J gene is TRBJ2-5, the V gene TRBV12-3 or TRBV12-4; 7 bases are a match to TRBD2. The CDR3 is made up of 16 amino acids. V shed 6 bases, J shed 5 bases, and the junction held 15 bases outside the gene matches. CDR3 DNA sequence: TGTGCCAGCAGGAACCTCGGCGGGAGTGCTGCGGAGACCCAGTACTTC. Translating gives CASRNLGGSAAETQYF.

This clonotype was observed many times. CDR3 DNA sequence: TGTGCCAGCAGTTACTCTGGATTCAATCACAGGGGGCCGGGGGAGCTGTTTTTT. Protein product: CASSYSGFNHRGPGELFF. The rearrangement uses TRBV6-5 and TRBJ2-2; 9 nucleotides align to TRBD1. V shed 0 bases and J 8 bases; nucleotides not matched to a gene: 13. Germline lookup yields CDR1 MNHEY and CDR2 SVGAGI. This CDR3 region has 18 residues.

Ten or more counts support this clonotype. The chain is built from TRBV5-1 and TRBJ2-1; 9 positions match TRBD2. Germline V gene data show CDR1 as SGHRS and CDR2 as YFSETQ. The J segment lost 6 bases and the V segment lost 0 bases, leaving 13 bases of the junction unmatched. The CDR3 is made up of 18 amino acids. CDR3 bases: TGCGCCAGCAGCTTGGCCCCCGCCGGGCTAGCGGGGACCAATGAGCAGTTCTTC. This translates into CASSLAPAGLAGTNEQFF.

This clonotype was seen many times. The chain joins TRBV30 to TRBJ2-5; unclear D gene. CDR1 and CDR2 from the germline V gene are GTSNPN and SVGIG (reference sequence). Trimming took off 4 bases at V and 2 bases at J, with 11 bases between the two ends. CDR3 length equals 13 residues. The CDR3 DNA reads as TGTGCCTGGAACCGAGCAATTCAAGAGACCCAGTACTTC. Amino acid sequence: CAWNRAIQETQYF.

There are many counts of this clonotype. This chain joins TRBV29-1 and TRBJ1-5; 8 bases agree with TRBD1. V lost 7 bases, J lost 2 bases, and 4 bases stayed unmatched. The CDR3 is made up of 13 amino acids. Per germline, CDR1 SQVTM and CDR2 ANQGSEA. The DNA of the CDR3 is TGCAGCGGAGGACAGGGCGGCAATCAGCCCCAGCATTTT. This gives the protein CSGGQGGNQPQHF.

This clonotype was counted at least ten times. The V and J genes are TRBV28 and TRBJ2-7; 8 bases agree with TRBD2. The CDR3 has 15 residues. V lost 3 bases, J lost 3 bases, and 7 bases stayed unmatched. CDR1 is MDHEN and CDR2 is SYDVKM in the germline V gene. The CDR3 nucleotides read TGTGCCAGCAGTTTGGCGGGGGGCAGGAGCTACGAGCAGTACTTC. This translates into CASSLAGGRSYEQYF. Full variable domain (remainder filled in from reference TRBV28 and TRBJ2-7): DVKVTQSSRYLVKRTGEKVFLECVQDMDHENMFWYRQDPGLGLRLIYFSYDVKMKEKGDIPEGYSVSREKKERFSLILESASTNQTSMYLCASSLAGGRSYEQYFGPGTRLTVT.

This clonotype showed up many times. J is TRBJ2-3 and V is TRBV5-5; D is unresolved. The CDR3 sequence is 14 residues long. Germline-derived CDR1 and CDR2 are SGHKS and YYEKEE (reference sequence). Between the trimmed V and J ends, which lost 4 bases and 2 bases, there was a span of 11 bases. The chain's CDR3 is CASSLTPATDTQYF. CDR3 DNA sequence: TGTGCCAGCAGCCTGACACCAGCCACAGATACGCAGTATTTT.

This clonotype was seen ten or more times. The chain uses TRBV15 and TRBJ2-1; D not resolved. From germline, CDR1 is LNHNV and CDR2 YYDKDF (reference sequence). Trimming took 0 bases from V and 7 from J, leaving 13 bases between them. The CDR3 runs to 15 residues. Here the CDR3 reads CATSRDRLQTNEQFF. CDR3 DNA sequence: TGTGCCACCAGCAGAGATCGTCTGCAGACGAATGAGCAGTTCTTC.

This clonotype was seen many times. The chain couples TRBV25-1 to TRBJ2-3; D gene uncertain. V gave up 3 bases and J gave up 2 bases, with 9 bases separating them. The CDR3 sequence is 14 residues long. Per germline, CDR1 MGHDK and CDR2 SYGVNS. The CDR3 loop reads CASSDRLNTDTQYF. The CDR3 DNA sequence: TGTGCCAGCAGTGACCGACTCAACACAGATACGCAGTATTTT. Combining the CDR3 with reference TRBV25-1 and TRBJ2-3 gives the whole variable domain EADIYQTPRYLVIGTGKKITLECSQTMGHDKMYWYQQDPGMELHLIHYSYGVNSTEKGDLSSESTVSRIRTEHFPLTLESARPSHTSQYLCASSDRLNTDTQYFGPGTRLTVL.

At least ten counts were recorded for this clonotype. The rearrangement links TRBV6-1 to TRBJ2-3, with 13 bases that match TRBD2. The CDR3 has 16 amino acids. The trim removed 1 base at V and 14 bases at J, leaving 12 bases unmatched. Germline CDR1 is MNHNS and CDR2 is SASEGT. The CDR3: CASSEGGLAGATLRYF. For the CDR3, the DNA is TGTGCCAGCAGTGAAGGAGGACTAGCGGGAGCCACGCTACGGTATTTT.

This clonotype has a count of ten or more. The J gene is TRBJ2-5, the V gene TRBV5-6; 12 bases align to TRBD2. V dropped 3 bases and J dropped 4; count of bases not matched to a gene: 7. Germline lookup yields CDR1 SGHDT and CDR2 YYEEEE. The CDR3 sequence is 16 residues long. CDR3 in DNA: TGTGCCAGCAGCTGGGCTAGCGGGAGGGCCGCAGAGACCCAGTACTTC. The encoded protein is CASSWASGRAAETQYF. Together with reference TRBV5-6 and TRBJ2-5, the CDR3 gives the full variable domain: DAGVTQSPTHLIKTRGQQVTLRCSPKSGHDTVSWYQQALGQGPQFIFQYYEEEERQRGNFPDRFSGHQFPNYSSELNVNALLLGDSALYLCASSWASGRAAETQYFGPGTRLLVL.

This clonotype has a handful of counts. J is TRBJ2-7 and V is TRBV6-5; TRBD2 agrees at 11 bases. J gave up 2 bases and V 7 bases, and 4 bases lay outside the gene matches. Germline V gene lookup returns CDR1 MNHEY and CDR2 SVGAGI. The CDR3 spans 14 residues. The CDR3 region is CASNRLAGTYEQYF. CDR3 nucleotide sequence: TGTGCCAGCAATAGACTAGCGGGAACCTACGAGCAGTACTTC.

The chain is built from TRBV29-1 and TRBJ1-1; TRBD1 is a possible D gene (6 bases). The CDR3 runs 12 residues. The V gene lost 6 bases and the J gene lost 10 bases, with 18 bases spanning the gap. Germline V gene data show CDR1 as SQVTM and CDR2 as ANQGSEA. In DNA form, the CDR3 reads TGCAGCGTGCAAACCGGGACAACGGGAGCTTTCTTT. Amino acid sequence: CSVQTGTTGAFF.

The chain uses TRBV30 and TRBJ2-5, with D perhaps matching TRBD1 or TRBD2 (5 bases each). Trimming stripped 1 base from V and 7 bases from J, with 16 bases between. Looked up from germline, CDR1 is GTSNPN and CDR2 is SVGIG (reference sequence). This CDR3 region has 14 residues. This chain's CDR3 is CAWSAGTGFGTQYF. For the CDR3, the DNA is TGTGCCTGGAGTGCCGGGACCGGGTTCGGGACCCAGTACTTC.

This clonotype came up many times. The chain carries TRBV10-3 and TRBJ1-4, with 8 bases aligning to TRBD1. The CDR3 runs 17 residues. The V segment lost 0 bases and the J segment 8 bases; nucleotides outside the gene matches: 11. The V gene's germline CDR1 is ENHRY and CDR2 SYGVKD. CDR3 in amino acids: CAISESGDRPRLEKLFF. The CDR3 nucleotides read TGTGCCATCAGTGAGTCTGGGGACAGGCCTCGTCTCGAAAAACTGTTTTTT.

This clonotype was found many times. This sequence joins TRBV7-2 and TRBJ2-7, with 11 bases matching TRBD2. With 4 bases clipped from V and 6 bases from J, the junction kept 8 bases outside the gene matches. This CDR3 comprises 15 residues. Germline CDR1 is SGHTA and CDR2 is FQGNSA. CDR3 sequence reads: CASSSTSGRGVEQYF. CDR3 sequence (DNA): TGTGCCAGCAGCTCTACTAGCGGGAGAGGGGTCGAGCAGTACTTC. The full variable domain, with the rest looked up from reference TRBV7-2 and TRBJ2-7, is GAGVSQSPSNKVTEKGKDVELRCDPISGHTALYWYRQSLGQGLEFLIYFQGNSAPDKSGLPSDRFSAERTGGSVSTLTIQRTQQEDSAVYLCASSSTSGRGVEQYFGPGTRLTVT.

The genes are TRBV3-1 and TRBJ1-5; no reliable D call. Trimming left V 3 bases short and J 5 bases short, with 8 bases between. Looked up from germline, CDR1 is LGHDT and CDR2 is YNNKEL (reference sequence). The CDR3 loop spans 13 amino acids. CDR3 DNA sequence: TGTGCCAGCAGCCAGGTGGAGGATCAGCCCCAGCATTTT. Its translation is CASSQVEDQPQHF.

The sample holds many counts of this clonotype. V and J are TRBV27 and TRBJ2-4, with TRBD2 matching 9 bases. The trim removed 5 bases at V and 1 base at J, leaving 3 bases unmatched. CDR3 length: 15 residues. Germline CDR1 MNHEY, CDR2 SMNVEV (reference sequence). DNA of the CDR3: TGTGCCAGCAGTCGCGGACTAGCGGCCAAAAACATTCAGTACTTC. Translating gives CASSRGLAAKNIQYF.

The V gene is TRBV6-2 or TRBV6-3, the J gene TRBJ2-4; D perhaps matches TRBD1 (6 bases). In germline, CDR1 is MNHEY, CDR2 SVGEGT. The ends were cut back, 0 bases at V and 8 bases at J, with 20 bases in the middle. This CDR3 has 17 residues. CDR3 in DNA: TGTGCCAGCAGTTACTCGACGAGAACAGGGCTTGAGGACATTCAGTACTTC. Translating gives CASSYSTRTGLEDIQYF.

This clonotype has a handful of counts. The chain couples TRBV12-3 or TRBV12-4 to TRBJ1-4; D call uncertain. The CDR3 extends over 13 amino acids. V lost 3 bases, J lost 8 bases, and 10 bases lay in between. The CDR3 sequence is CASSFRRSEKLFF. As DNA, the CDR3 is TGTGCCAGCAGTTTTCGACGATCCGAAAAACTGTTTTTT.

This clonotype was seen ten or more times. V usage is TRBV9 and J usage is TRBJ2-2, with a possible D match to TRBD2 (7 bases). CDR1 SGDLS and CDR2 YYNGEE come from the germline V gene. Trimming pared 1 base from V and 0 bases from J, leaving 19 bases between. CDR3 length: 19 amino acids. As DNA, the CDR3 is TGTGCCAGCAGCGTACCCTTCGACGGGGGGCCCTCGAACACCGGGGAGCTGTTTTTT. Amino acid sequence: CASSVPFDGGPSNTGELFF. Full variable domain (rest looked up from reference TRBV9 and TRBJ2-2): DSGVTQTPKHLITATGQRVTLRCSPRSGDLSVYWYQQSLDQGLQFLIQYYNGEERAKGNILERFSAQQFPDLHSELNLSSLELGDSALYFCASSVPFDGGPSNTGELFFGEGSRLTVL.